A selection of T cell receptor beta chains follows, all from one sample in a study of blood T cell repertoires in COVID-19. Here immunoSEQ multiplex PCR was the method, and the copy in TCRdb shows in-frame clones only, minus some. In the table there are approximately 340,000 clones, 80% to 90% of which are singletons. Sequences were obtained from peripheral blood. Source of these receptors: a man aged 25 to 40 with COVID-19, enrolled during active disease. The CDR3 runs from the conserved cysteine through the conserved F or W. Fields, in order: D gene, V gene, clone size, CDR3 length, J gene, CDR3 DNA, CDR3 protein. D genes are given only for firm matches. The size entry is marked missing in some rows and otherwise reads once, few, many or a size class.

D gene: .; V gene: TRBV19; clone size: .; CDR3 length: 13; J gene: TRBJ2-2; CDR3 DNA: TGTGCCAGTAGTCCCGGGTACACCGGGGAGCTGTTTTTT; CDR3 protein: CASSPGYTGELFF
D gene: .; V gene: TRBV2; clone size: .; CDR3 length: 15; J gene: TRBJ2-3; CDR3 DNA: TGTGCCAGCAGTGAGTGGCAGGGGTCCACAGATACGCAGTATTTT; CDR3 protein: CASSEWQGSTDTQYF
D gene: TRBD1; V gene: TRBV19; clone size: .; CDR3 length: 14; J gene: TRBJ1-2; CDR3 DNA: TGTGCCAGTATACCACCGGGACAGAGCTATGGCTACACCTTC; CDR3 protein: CASIPPGQSYGYTF
D gene: TRBD2; V gene: TRBV24-1; clone size: .; CDR3 length: 14; J gene: TRBJ2-3; CDR3 DNA: TGTGCCACCAGTGGGGAGGGAAGCACAGATACGCAGTATTTT; CDR3 protein: CATSGEGSTDTQYF
D gene: .; V gene: TRBV30; clone size: .; CDR3 length: 14; J gene: TRBJ1-1; CDR3 DNA: TGTGCCTGGAGTGTTCGACAGAGGAACACTGAAGCTTTCTTT; CDR3 protein: CAWSVRQRNTEAFF
D gene: TRBD2; V gene: TRBV11-2; clone size: .; CDR3 length: 14; J gene: TRBJ2-1; CDR3 DNA: TGTGCCAGCAGCCACGGACTAGCGGGGGGGACTCGGTTCTTC; CDR3 protein: CASSHGLAGGTRFF
D gene: .; V gene: TRBV5-6; clone size: .; CDR3 length: 15; J gene: TRBJ1-4; CDR3 DNA: TGTGCCAGCAGCTTGGCGGGGTCAACTAATGAAAAACTGTTTTTT; CDR3 protein: CASSLAGSTNEKLFF
D gene: TRBD1; V gene: TRBV7-2; clone size: .; CDR3 length: 16; J gene: TRBJ2-7; CDR3 DNA: TGTGCCAGCAGCTTAGAGTTCGGGACAGGGTCCTACGAGCAGTACTTC; CDR3 protein: CASSLEFGTGSYEQYF
D gene: .; V gene: TRBV19; clone size: .; CDR3 length: 15; J gene: TRBJ2-2; CDR3 DNA: TGTGCCAGTAGGAGCAGCGGTAGTAGCACCGGGGAGCTGTTTTTT; CDR3 protein: CASRSSGSSTGELFF
D gene: TRBD1; V gene: TRBV7-8; clone size: once; CDR3 length: 17; J gene: TRBJ2-5; CDR3 DNA: TGTGCCAGCAGCTTAAACCCCCGGACAGGGCGAGGAGAGACCCAGTACTTC; CDR3 protein: CASSLNPRTGRGETQYF
D gene: TRBD1; V gene: TRBV7-2; clone size: .; CDR3 length: 16; J gene: TRBJ1-6; CDR3 DNA: TGTGCCAGCAGCATCCATTATGACAGGGGAAATTCACCCCTCCACTTT; CDR3 protein: CASSIHYDRGNSPLHF
D gene: TRBD1; V gene: TRBV4-2; clone size: .; CDR3 length: 15; J gene: TRBJ1-6; CDR3 DNA: TGTGCCAGCAGCCAAGCCGACAGGGAAAATTCACCCCTCCACTTT; CDR3 protein: CASSQADRENSPLHF
D gene: TRBD1; V gene: TRBV3-1/TRBV3-2; clone size: .; CDR3 length: 14; J gene: TRBJ2-1; CDR3 DNA: TGTGCCAGTCAATTGACAGGGTCCTACAATGAGCAGTTCTTC; CDR3 protein: CASQLTGSYNEQFF
D gene: .; V gene: TRBV29-1; clone size: .; CDR3 length: 13; J gene: TRBJ1-5; CDR3 DNA: TGCAGCGTTCGGGGAAGGGACAATCAGCCCCAGCATTTT; CDR3 protein: CSVRGRDNQPQHF
D gene: TRBD1; V gene: TRBV5-1; clone size: .; CDR3 length: 16; J gene: TRBJ1-5; CDR3 DNA: TGCGCCAGCAGCTTGGATCCGGGACAGGGACATCAGCCCCAGCATTTT; CDR3 protein: CASSLDPGQGHQPQHF
D gene: .; V gene: TRBV7-9; clone size: once; CDR3 length: 15; J gene: TRBJ2-3; CDR3 DNA: TGTGCCAGCAGCTTAGCCGGGGTAGGGACAGATACGCAGTATTTT; CDR3 protein: CASSLAGVGTDTQYF
D gene: .; V gene: TRBV5-1; clone size: once; CDR3 length: 15; J gene: TRBJ2-1; CDR3 DNA: TGCGCCAGCAGCGACCGGAGGGGAGGATACAATGAGCAGTTCTTC; CDR3 protein: CASSDRRGGYNEQFF
D gene: TRBD1; V gene: TRBV5-1; clone size: .; CDR3 length: 15; J gene: TRBJ1-1; CDR3 DNA: TGCGCCAGCAGCGGACCCGGGACAGGGGTCACTGAAGCTTTCTTT; CDR3 protein: CASSGPGTGVTEAFF
D gene: TRBD1; V gene: TRBV29-1; clone size: .; CDR3 length: 17; J gene: TRBJ2-3; CDR3 DNA: TGCAGCGCAGGAGGGGGGACAGGGTCTAGTCGCACAGATACGCAGTATTTT; CDR3 protein: CSAGGGTGSSRTDTQYF
D gene: .; V gene: TRBV7-2; clone size: .; CDR3 length: 15; J gene: TRBJ1-2; CDR3 DNA: TGTGCCAGCAGCTTAGAGTTAACAGAGAACTATGGCTACACCTTC; CDR3 protein: CASSLELTENYGYTF
D gene: TRBD2; V gene: TRBV12-5; clone size: .; CDR3 length: 16; J gene: TRBJ2-3; CDR3 DNA: TGTGCTAGTGGTTTGGTCATAGCGGGGTACACAGATACGCAGTATTTT; CDR3 protein: CASGLVIAGYTDTQYF
D gene: .; V gene: TRBV27; clone size: .; CDR3 length: 16; J gene: TRBJ1-5; CDR3 DNA: TGTGCCAGCAGTTCAACGGACAGTTACCCGAATCAGCCCCAGCATTTT; CDR3 protein: CASSSTDSYPNQPQHF
D gene: TRBD1; V gene: TRBV4-2; clone size: .; CDR3 length: 15; J gene: TRBJ2-5; CDR3 DNA: TGTGCCAGCAGCCAAGAAGGGGGCAGGGAAGAGACCCAGTACTTC; CDR3 protein: CASSQEGGREETQYF
D gene: .; V gene: TRBV2; clone size: few; CDR3 length: 13; J gene: TRBJ1-2; CDR3 DNA: TGTGCCAGCAGTGACCAGGGGACCTATGGCTACACCTTC; CDR3 protein: CASSDQGTYGYTF
D gene: .; V gene: TRBV2; clone size: .; CDR3 length: 15; J gene: TRBJ2-2; CDR3 DNA: TGTGCCAGCAGGAAACAGGGTCTTGACACCGGGGAGCTGTTTTTT; CDR3 protein: CASRKQGLDTGELFF
D gene: TRBD1; V gene: TRBV7-2; clone size: .; CDR3 length: 15; J gene: TRBJ1-4; CDR3 DNA: TGTGCCAGCAGCTTACCGGGACAGGGCGGTGAAAAACTGTTTTTT; CDR3 protein: CASSLPGQGGEKLFF
D gene: TRBD2; V gene: TRBV7-9; clone size: .; CDR3 length: 15; J gene: TRBJ2-1; CDR3 DNA: TGTGCCAGCAGCTTTACTAGCGGGAGGGGGAATGAGCAGTTCTTC; CDR3 protein: CASSFTSGRGNEQFF
D gene: TRBD1; V gene: TRBV5-1; clone size: .; CDR3 length: 16; J gene: TRBJ1-2; CDR3 DNA: TGCGCCAGCAGCTTGGGGTACGGACAGGGGGCGGATGGCTACACCTTC; CDR3 protein: CASSLGYGQGADGYTF
D gene: .; V gene: TRBV18; clone size: .; CDR3 length: 16; J gene: TRBJ2-7; CDR3 DNA: TGTGCCAGCTCACCACTTGAAGGGGCGCTTTCCTACGAGCAGTACTTC; CDR3 protein: CASSPLEGALSYEQYF
D gene: TRBD1; V gene: TRBV6-5; clone size: few; CDR3 length: 13; J gene: TRBJ1-1; CDR3 DNA: TGTGCCAGCAGATCAGGGGGCGGCACTGAAGCTTTCTTT; CDR3 protein: CASRSGGGTEAFF
D gene: .; V gene: TRBV5-6; clone size: .; CDR3 length: 15; J gene: TRBJ1-1; CDR3 DNA: TGTGCCAGCAGCCACGATACAGGGATGAACACTGAAGCTTTCTTT; CDR3 protein: CASSHDTGMNTEAFF
D gene: .; V gene: TRBV9; clone size: .; CDR3 length: 14; J gene: TRBJ1-1; CDR3 DNA: TGTGCCAGCAGCAAAGAGGTGGGGAACACTGAAGCTTTCTTT; CDR3 protein: CASSKEVGNTEAFF
D gene: TRBD1; V gene: TRBV5-1; clone size: .; CDR3 length: 15; J gene: TRBJ1-3; CDR3 DNA: TGCGCCAGCAGCTTTACAGGGGAGCCTGGAAACACCATATATTTT; CDR3 protein: CASSFTGEPGNTIYF
D gene: .; V gene: TRBV19; clone size: .; CDR3 length: 13; J gene: TRBJ1-1; CDR3 DNA: TGTGCCAGTAGTCCAACAGGGCCCACTGAAGCTTTCTTT; CDR3 protein: CASSPTGPTEAFF
D gene: .; V gene: TRBV6-5; clone size: .; CDR3 length: 14; J gene: TRBJ1-2; CDR3 DNA: TGTGCCAGCAGTTACTCGGCAGTTAACTATGGCTACACCTTC; CDR3 protein: CASSYSAVNYGYTF
D gene: .; V gene: TRBV10-3; clone size: .; CDR3 length: 14; J gene: TRBJ1-5; CDR3 DNA: TGTGCCACCGACAGAGTTCATAGCAATCAGCCCCAGCATTTT; CDR3 protein: CATDRVHSNQPQHF
D gene: .; V gene: TRBV3-1/TRBV3-2; clone size: .; CDR3 length: 17; J gene: TRBJ2-4; CDR3 DNA: TGTGCCAGCAGCCAAGAAAGGGGCAATCTAGCCAAAAACATTCAGTACTTC; CDR3 protein: CASSQERGNLAKNIQYF
D gene: TRBD1; V gene: TRBV6-1; clone size: .; CDR3 length: 13; J gene: TRBJ1-6; CDR3 DNA: TGTGCCACCGGACAGGGGAATAATTCACCCCTCCACTTT; CDR3 protein: CATGQGNNSPLHF
D gene: TRBD2; V gene: TRBV28; clone size: .; CDR3 length: 18; J gene: TRBJ2-5; CDR3 DNA: TGTGCCAGCAGTTCACCCTTATGGACTAGCGGCATCCAAGAGACCCAGTACTTC; CDR3 protein: CASSSPLWTSGIQETQYF
D gene: TRBD2; V gene: TRBV18; clone size: once; CDR3 length: 17; J gene: TRBJ2-2; CDR3 DNA: TGTGCCAGCTCGCTGACTAGCCCCCTCATCAACACCGGGGAGCTGTTTTTT; CDR3 protein: CASSLTSPLINTGELFF
D gene: TRBD2; V gene: TRBV5-1; clone size: .; CDR3 length: 15; J gene: TRBJ2-7; CDR3 DNA: TGCGCCAGCACCCTTGGTACTAGCGGGAGCTACGAGCAGTACTTC; CDR3 protein: CASTLGTSGSYEQYF
D gene: TRBD1; V gene: TRBV5-1; clone size: .; CDR3 length: 15; J gene: TRBJ1-4; CDR3 DNA: TGCGCCAGCAGCTTGGGGGGACAGGTTAATGAAAAACTGTTTTTT; CDR3 protein: CASSLGGQVNEKLFF
D gene: .; V gene: TRBV18; clone size: .; CDR3 length: 15; J gene: TRBJ2-7; CDR3 DNA: TGTGCCAGCTCACCGTTACTTGCAAGCTCCTACGAGCAGTACTTC; CDR3 protein: CASSPLLASSYEQYF
D gene: .; V gene: TRBV10-1; clone size: .; CDR3 length: 14; J gene: TRBJ2-7; CDR3 DNA: TGCGCCAGCGGTGACGGGACAAAGGGTTACGAGCAGTACTTC; CDR3 protein: CASGDGTKGYEQYF
D gene: TRBD1; V gene: TRBV3-1/TRBV3-2; clone size: .; CDR3 length: 15; J gene: TRBJ1-3; CDR3 DNA: TGTGCCAGCAGCCGGACAGGGGGTCCGGAGGGCACCATATATTTT; CDR3 protein: CASSRTGGPEGTIYF
D gene: TRBD2; V gene: TRBV5-1; clone size: .; CDR3 length: 16; J gene: TRBJ2-3; CDR3 DNA: TGCGCCAGCAGCTTGCTTGCGGGGGGAAGGACAGATACGCAGTATTTT; CDR3 protein: CASSLLAGGRTDTQYF
D gene: .; V gene: TRBV4-3; clone size: .; CDR3 length: 13; J gene: TRBJ1-2; CDR3 DNA: TGCGCCAGCAGCCCGGAACAGTGGGATGGCTACACCTTC; CDR3 protein: CASSPEQWDGYTF
D gene: .; V gene: TRBV5-1; clone size: .; CDR3 length: 14; J gene: TRBJ1-2; CDR3 DNA: TGCGCCAGCAGCTTGGCAGCGATCGTAGATGGCTACACCTTC; CDR3 protein: CASSLAAIVDGYTF
D gene: TRBD2; V gene: TRBV7-2; clone size: .; CDR3 length: 17; J gene: TRBJ2-3; CDR3 DNA: TGTGCCAGCAGCCCCCGACTAGCGGGACCAAGCACAGATACGCAGTATTTT; CDR3 protein: CASSPRLAGPSTDTQYF
D gene: .; V gene: TRBV9; clone size: .; CDR3 length: 14; J gene: TRBJ2-2; CDR3 DNA: TGTGCCAGCAGCGTGCCGGAACTAACCGGGGAGCTGTTTTTT; CDR3 protein: CASSVPELTGELFF
D gene: .; V gene: TRBV19; clone size: .; CDR3 length: 16; J gene: TRBJ2-7; CDR3 DNA: TGTGCCAGTAGTAGGGAGGGGGGGACAGGCTCCTACGAGCAGTACTTC; CDR3 protein: CASSREGGTGSYEQYF
D gene: .; V gene: TRBV24-1; clone size: .; CDR3 length: 14; J gene: TRBJ2-3; CDR3 DNA: TGTGCCACCAGTGTAAGGGGGTACACAGATACGCAGTATTTT; CDR3 protein: CATSVRGYTDTQYF
D gene: .; V gene: TRBV28; clone size: .; CDR3 length: 14; J gene: TRBJ1-1; CDR3 DNA: TGTGCCAGCAGTTTAGGGCAGTTGAACACTGAAGCTTTCTTT; CDR3 protein: CASSLGQLNTEAFF
D gene: .; V gene: TRBV4-1; clone size: many; CDR3 length: 15; J gene: TRBJ2-7; CDR3 DNA: TGCGCCAGCAGCCAAGAGGAGGCAGGCTCCTACGAGCAGTACTTC; CDR3 protein: CASSQEEAGSYEQYF
D gene: .; V gene: TRBV7-9; clone size: .; CDR3 length: 16; J gene: TRBJ1-2; CDR3 DNA: TGTGCCAGCAGCTCTATGGGAGGTTACTTCGGCTATGGCTACACCTTC; CDR3 protein: CASSSMGGYFGYGYTF
D gene: TRBD1; V gene: TRBV28; clone size: .; CDR3 length: 15; J gene: TRBJ1-2; CDR3 DNA: TGTGCCAGCAGTTTAAGCAGGACAGGGGGGTATGGCTACACCTTC; CDR3 protein: CASSLSRTGGYGYTF
D gene: TRBD2; V gene: TRBV7-2; clone size: .; CDR3 length: 16; J gene: TRBJ2-2; CDR3 DNA: TGTGCCAGCAGCTTAGTGGGAGGGCCGAACACCGGGGAGCTGTTTTTT; CDR3 protein: CASSLVGGPNTGELFF
D gene: TRBD2; V gene: TRBV30; clone size: once; CDR3 length: 14; J gene: TRBJ2-7; CDR3 DNA: TGTGCCTGGAGTGATGGTAAGCCGGGGGGCGAGCAGTACTTC; CDR3 protein: CAWSDGKPGGEQYF
D gene: .; V gene: TRBV18; clone size: .; CDR3 length: 16; J gene: TRBJ1-2; CDR3 DNA: TGTGCCAGCTCACCTTCCGTCCAGATTACTAACTATGGCTACACCTTC; CDR3 protein: CASSPSVQITNYGYTF